Following are 15 T cell receptor beta chains from one sample sequenced in a study of T-cell reconstitution after alpha-beta-depleted transplantation in children. During its preparation, the TCRbeta library received unique molecular identifiers. Each CDR3 protein is one row after TCRdb ran MiXCR on the PCR reads. The table records about 250,000 distinct CDR3 sequences, 20% to 30% of them present only once. Specimen: PBMCs, mostly from graft donor cells, collected 360 days after TCRalphabeta/CD19-depleted stem cell transplant. These receptors originate from a female patient aged 2-15 years who had a stem cell transplant for congenital amegakaryocytic thrombocytopenia, so the T cells may come from the graft donor.

The chain combines TRBV20-1 with TRBJ2-1, with D perhaps TRBD2 (6 bases). Trimming took off 2 bases at V and 14 bases at J, with 16 bases between the two ends. The V gene's germline CDR1 is DFQATT and CDR2 SNEGSKA (reference sequence). The CDR3 contains 12 residues. CDR3 sequence (DNA): TGCAGTGCTAGACAATCGGGACCGGGGGAGTTCTTC. Residues: CSARQSGPGEFF.

The V and J genes are TRBV3-1 and TRBJ2-2, with 8 nucleotides matching TRBD1. The CDR3 is 16 residues long. The germline CDR1 and CDR2 sequences are LGHDT and YNNKEL (reference sequence). Unmatched junction bases numbered 7, after V lost 1 base and J lost 6 bases. In nucleotides, the CDR3 is TGTGCCAGCAGCCAAGGGGGACAGGCTAAAGCCGGGGAGCTGTTTTTT. It specifies CASSQGGQAKAGELFF.

This clonotype was seen a few times. The V call is TRBV6-1, the J call TRBJ2-1; weak D call: TRBD2 (5 bases). Trimming stripped 6 bases from V and 3 bases from J, with 24 bases between. CDR1 is MNHNS, CDR2 SASEGT, per germline. The CDR3 contains 18 residues. CDR3 DNA: TGTGCCAGCAGCCGCATAGACCCTTTCTGGGAGTACTACAATGAGCAGTTCTTC. Amino acid sequence: CASSRIDPFWEYYNEQFF.

This clonotype was detected only a few times. This chain uses TRBV28 with TRBJ2-3, with D uncertain. The CDR3 length is 12 residues. The V gene lost 3 bases and the J gene lost 6 bases, with 7 bases spanning the gap. Germline V gives CDR1 MDHEN, CDR2 SYDVKM. The CDR3 loop is CASSFGRDTQYF. Written as DNA, the CDR3 is TGTGCCAGCAGTTTCGGCAGGGATACGCAGTATTTT.

This clonotype was seen at least ten times. V is TRBV4-1 and J is TRBJ1-5, with 12 bases fitting TRBD1. Trimming removed 5 bases from V and 4 bases from J; junction bases left unmatched: 3. CDR1 MGHRA and CDR2 YSYEKL come from the germline V gene. There are 15 residues in the CDR3. CDR3 amino acids: CASSRDRGRNQPQHF. DNA for the CDR3: TGCGCCAGCAGCAGGGACAGGGGGCGTAATCAGCCCCAGCATTTT.

The J gene is TRBJ2-3, the V gene TRBV2; D not certain. V lost 3 bases, J lost 4 bases, and 11 bases lay in between. This CDR3 region has 14 residues. The germline V gene has CDR1 SNHLY and CDR2 FYNNEI. The CDR3 sequence: CASSDPLGPDTQYF. The CDR3 nucleotides read TGTGCCAGCAGTGACCCCCTTGGGCCAGATACGCAGTATTTT. Together with reference TRBV2 and TRBJ2-3, the CDR3 gives the full variable domain: EPEVTQTPSHQVTQMGQEVILRCVPISNHLYFYWYRQILGQKVEFLVSFYNNEISEKSEIFDDQFSVERPDGSNFTLKIRSTKLEDSAMYFCASSDPLGPDTQYFGPGTRLTVL.

This clonotype was seen more than once but under ten times. The V and J genes are TRBV6-2 or TRBV6-3 and TRBJ2-1; 7 nucleotides match TRBD2. The CDR3 loop spans 14 amino acids. Germline values: CDR1 MNHEY, CDR2 SVGEGT. Trimming at V came to 7 bases and at J to 5 bases, leaving 8 bases not matched to a gene. In nucleotides, the CDR3 is TGTGCCAGCAACCGAGCGGGATCTAACAATGAGCAGTTCTTC. Translation gives CASNRAGSNNEQFF.

In its sample, this clonotype was seen a few times. V usage is TRBV5-1 and J usage is TRBJ2-7; 8 nucleotides line up with TRBD2. CDR1 SGHRS and CDR2 YFSETQ come from the germline V gene. The CDR3 sequence is 16 residues long. The ends lost 3 bases at V and 1 base at J; junction bases unmatched: 9. The CDR3 DNA follows: TGCGCCAGCAGCTGGGGTACCGGGACTAGATCCTACGAGCAGTACTTC. Translated: CASSWGTGTRSYEQYF.

This clonotype was seen only a few times. This chain links TRBV3-1 with TRBJ2-1, with D perhaps matching TRBD2 (5 bases). The CDR3 spans 16 residues. Germline CDR1 is LGHDT and CDR2 is YNNKEL (reference sequence). V lost 3 bases to trimming and J lost 7 bases, with 19 bases between them. This chain's CDR3 is CASSHRPGLAGNEQFF. The CDR3 DNA reads as TGTGCCAGCAGCCACAGACCTGGTCTGGCGGGTAATGAGCAGTTCTTC.

This clonotype was counted only a few times. The chain is built from TRBV5-6 and TRBJ2-5, with a weak D call TRBD2 (5 bases). This CDR3 is built from 15 residues. V lost 4 bases and J 0 bases, leaving 13 bases between the germline ends. The V gene's germline CDR1 is SGHDT and CDR2 YYEEEE. The CDR3 sequence: CASSLVGLDQETQYF. CDR3 nucleotide sequence: TGTGCCAGCAGCCTCGTAGGACTGGACCAAGAGACCCAGTACTTC.

This clonotype was detected a few times. The chain has TRBV28 and TRBJ2-5, with TRBD2 matching 14 bases. Per germline, CDR1 MDHEN and CDR2 SYDVKM. The CDR3 extends over 15 amino acids. Germline trimming cut 5 bases from V and 4 bases from J; bases unmatched to any gene: 3. CDR3 sequence: CASSPGLAGGETQYF. DNA of the CDR3: TGTGCCAGCAGTCCAGGACTAGCGGGGGGAGAGACCCAGTACTTC.

This clonotype was seen more than once but under ten times. J is TRBJ2-7 and V is TRBV10-3, with D tentatively TRBD1 (6 bases). The V end was cut by 8 bases, the J end by 6 bases, with 14 bases between. The CDR3 loop spans 12 amino acids. CDR1 and CDR2 from the germline V gene are ENHRY and SYGVKD. DNA for the CDR3: TGTGCCATCGGAAGGGACAAAGGCGAGCAGTACTTC. Translation: CAIGRDKGEQYF.

This clonotype was seen many times. This chain joins TRBV4-1 and TRBJ1-4; the D is unclear. V lost 4 bases and J 0 bases, leaving 9 bases between the germline ends. CDR3 size: 15 residues. Germline CDR1 and CDR2: MGHRA and YSYEKL. CDR3 DNA sequence: TGCGCCAGCAGCCTCCGGGTTGCAACTAATGAAAAACTGTTTTTT. The encoded protein is CASSLRVATNEKLFF.

This clonotype has more than one count but fewer than ten. The rearrangement uses TRBV6-1 and TRBJ1-5, with 7 bases fitting TRBD1. J gave up 7 bases and V 5 bases, and 8 bases lay outside the gene matches. The CDR3 totals 14 residues. Germline CDR1 is MNHNS and CDR2 is SASEGT. CDR3 residues: CASSPTGRSQPQHF. The CDR3 nucleotides are TGTGCCAGCAGTCCGACAGGGCGTAGCCAGCCCCAGCATTTT.

This chain connects TRBV28 to TRBJ2-7; D not resolved. Germline CDR1 reads MDHEN; CDR2 reads SYDVKM. The CDR3 is 14 amino acids. The V gene lost 7 bases and the J gene lost 4 bases, with 17 bases spanning the gap. In DNA, the CDR3 is TGTGCCAGCACCCCGGGCCTCGTCGGGTACGAGCAGTACTTC. This gives the protein CASTPGLVGYEQYF. Combining the CDR3 with reference TRBV28 and TRBJ2-7 gives the whole variable domain DVKVTQSSRYLVKRTGEKVFLECVQDMDHENMFWYRQDPGLGLRLIYFSYDVKMKEKGDIPEGYSVSREKKERFSLILESASTNQTSMYLCASTPGLVGYEQYFGPGTRLTVT.